Each of the 25 T cell receptor beta chains below was sequenced from the same sample in a study. Via MiXCR, TCRdb re-called the RT-PCR reads, giving one row per CDR3 protein. The repertoire holds more than 550,000 distinct CDR3 sequences, with 14% as singletons. The sequenced sample consisted of memory CD4+ T cells from blood. These receptors came from a female donor in good health, serving as a healthy control.

This clonotype was picked up a small number of times. The chain has TRBV5-5 and TRBJ2-2; 9 bases map to TRBD2. V shed 0 bases, J shed 1 base, and the junction held 4 bases outside the gene matches. CDR3 size: 17 residues. Per germline, CDR1 SGHKS and CDR2 YYEKEE (reference sequence). The CDR3 loop is CASSLVTTSGNTGELFF. The CDR3 region has the DNA TGTGCCAGCAGCTTGGTTACGACTAGCGGGAACACCGGGGAGCTGTTTTTT.

The V gene is TRBV6-5, the J gene TRBJ1-1; D possibly corresponds to TRBD1 (5 bases). Germline V gene lookup returns CDR1 MNHEY and CDR2 SVGAGI. Deletions cut 5 bases from V and 7 bases from J, with 14 bases between. The CDR3 has 13 amino acids. The CDR3 spells CASSLFGGFEAFF. The DNA of the CDR3 is TGTGCCAGCAGTCTTTTTGGGGGTTTTGAAGCTTTCTTT.

This clonotype was counted many times. V gene TRBV7-2 combines with J gene TRBJ2-5, with 9 bases matching TRBD1. Germline CDR1 reads SGHTA; CDR2 reads FQGNSA. V was pared by 4 bases and J by 1 base, with 4 bases of the junction left unmatched. The CDR3 has 15 amino acids. CDR3 sequence: CASSSRQGVQETQYF. The CDR3 DNA reads as TGTGCCAGCAGCTCGAGACAGGGGGTCCAAGAGACCCAGTACTTC.

This clonotype has only a few counts. V usage is TRBV20-1 and J usage is TRBJ1-6; TRBD1 matches 9 bases. Germline loops: CDR1 DFQATT, CDR2 SNEGSKA (reference sequence). The CDR3 is 15 amino acids. V was pared by 6 bases and J by 10 bases, with 13 bases of the junction left unmatched. This CDR3 is CSAMHRDRVRSPLHF. CDR3 in DNA: TGCAGTGCCATGCACCGGGACAGGGTGCGGTCACCCCTCCACTTT.

The chain links TRBV5-1 to TRBJ2-3; TRBD2 is a possible D gene (6 bases). CDR3 size: 17 residues. Germline V gene lookup returns CDR1 SGHRS and CDR2 YFSETQ. The V and J ends lost 1 base and 3 bases respectively, with 18 bases between them. The CDR3 DNA reads TGCGCCAGCAGCTTGCCCCCCGGGAGCCAGGTGACAGATACGCAGTATTTT. It yields the protein CASSLPPGSQVTDTQYF.

Details on this clonotype: A much bigger clone sits one base away, suggesting this may be a read error. This chain joins TRBV6-5 and TRBJ1-1; D is unclear. The CDR3 has 13 residues. V was trimmed by 10 bases and J by 1 base, leaving 13 bases between them. In germline, CDR1 is MNHEY, CDR2 SVGAGI. The CDR3 here is CANSLDPNTEAFF. CDR3 sequence (DNA): TGTGCCAACAGCCTAGATCCGAACACTGAAGCTTTCTTT.

This clonotype was counted at least ten times. This chain uses TRBV4-3 with TRBJ2-2; 7 bases match TRBD1. This CDR3 is built from 15 residues. CDR1 is LGHNA, CDR2 YSLEER, per germline. Trimming removed 3 bases from V and 4 bases from J; junction bases left unmatched: 5. CDR3 in DNA: TGCGCCAGCAGCCACAGGGGGTTAGGCACCGGGGAGCTGTTTTTT. As protein: CASSHRGLGTGELFF.

This clonotype was detected only once. This may stem from a read error, because a much larger clone lies one nucleotide away. The DNA of the CDR3 is TGCAGTGCTAGTTCCCTCCGCGGGAACAATGAGCAGTTCTTC. Residues: CSASSLRGNNEQFF. This chain connects TRBV20-1 to TRBJ2-1, with D perhaps matching TRBD2 (6 bases). V was shortened by 3 bases and J by 5 bases, with 14 bases between the two germline ends. Germline V gene lookup returns CDR1 DFQATT and CDR2 SNEGSKA (reference sequence). This CDR3 contains 14 residues.

This clonotype was recorded a few times. This chain joins TRBV20-1 and TRBJ1-3; tentative D call: TRBD1 (5 bases). Germline V CDR1 and CDR2: DFQATT, SNEGSKA (reference sequence). This CDR3 comprises 13 residues. Trimming pared 6 bases from V and 6 bases from J, leaving 15 bases between. DNA of the CDR3: TGCAGTGCCCACCAGACAGTTACAAACACCATATATTTT. Its translation is CSAHQTVTNTIYF.

This clonotype was seen at least ten times. The rearrangement links TRBV5-1 to TRBJ1-1, with D unclear. V gave up 0 bases and J gave up 4 bases, with 10 bases separating them. The CDR3 has 14 amino acids. CDR1 and CDR2 (germline): SGHRS, YFSETQ. The CDR3 region has the DNA TGCGCCAGCAGCTTGGGTTGGCAGGTCACTGAAGCTTTCTTT. Its translation: CASSLGWQVTEAFF.

The table lists this clonotype with many counts. The J gene is TRBJ1-6, the V gene TRBV12-3 or TRBV12-4; D is uncertain. The germline V and J ends were trimmed by 3 bases and 10 bases, with 7 bases remaining between them. The CDR3 has 12 amino acids. The CDR3 loop is CASSLIRSPLHF. The CDR3 region has the DNA TGTGCCAGCAGTTTGATTCGGTCACCCCTCCACTTT.

The chain carries TRBV27 and TRBJ2-1; D possibly uses TRBD1 or TRBD2 (6 bases each). Trimming removed 0 bases at V and 10 bases at J, with 22 bases between. CDR1 is MNHEY and CDR2 is SMNVEV in the germline V gene (reference sequence). The CDR3 length is 17 residues. In DNA form, the CDR3 reads TGTGCCAGCAGTTTATCGTCTTGGGGGGCAGGCGAATCGGAGCAGTTCTTC. Translating gives CASSLSSWGAGESEQFF.

This clonotype has a handful of counts. CDR3 in amino acids: CASSLGQGGSTEAFF. As DNA, the CDR3 is TGCGCCAGCAGCTTGGGACAGGGGGGGAGCACTGAAGCTTTCTTT. This chain connects TRBV5-1 to TRBJ1-1; TRBD1 matches 9 bases. This CDR3 comprises 15 residues. After removal of 0 bases from V and 4 bases from J, the junction contained 4 bases not matched to a gene. CDR1 and CDR2 (germline): SGHRS, YFSETQ.

The rearrangement joins TRBV7-2 to TRBJ2-4; 9 positions match TRBD2. The CDR3 contains 18 residues. CDR1 is SGHTA, CDR2 FQGNSA, per germline. V dropped 1 base and J dropped 0; count of bases not matched to a gene: 7. This CDR3 is CASSLGLAGTSAKNIQYF. CDR3 in DNA: TGTGCCAGCAGCTTAGGTCTAGCGGGAACCTCAGCCAAAAACATTCAGTACTTC. The complete variable domain, with remaining parts taken from reference TRBV7-2 and TRBJ2-4, reads GAGVSQSPSNKVTEKGKDVELRCDPISGHTALYWYRQSLGQGLEFLIYFQGNSAPDKSGLPSDRFSAERTGGSVSTLTIQRTQQEDSAVYLCASSLGLAGTSAKNIQYFGAGTRLSVL.

The rearrangement uses TRBV7-9 and TRBJ2-5; 10 bases map to TRBD1. Germline assignment: CDR1 SEHNR and CDR2 FQNEAQ (reference sequence). V was pared by 5 bases and J by 1 base, with 7 bases of the junction left unmatched. The CDR3 length is 16 residues. CDR3 amino acids: CASSPSTGGFQETQYF. In DNA, the CDR3 is TGTGCCAGCAGCCCTTCGACAGGGGGCTTCCAAGAGACCCAGTACTTC.

This clonotype was observed a handful of times. The chain couples TRBV24-1 to TRBJ1-1; 9 bases match TRBD1. CDR3 length: 15 amino acids. Germline V gene data show CDR1 as KGHDR and CDR2 as SFDVKD. V was clipped by 5 bases and J by 1 base; unmatched bases: 4. The CDR3 bases are TGTGCCACCAGTGGCTCGGGACAGGGGAACACTGAAGCTTTCTTT. Protein product: CATSGSGQGNTEAFF.

The CDR3 coding sequence is TGCAGTGCTAGTGCCTACGTGGCCGAGGGATCACCCCTCCACTTT. Translation: CSASAYVAEGSPLHF. The chain employs TRBV20-1 and TRBJ1-6; D gene ambiguous. CDR1 DFQATT and CDR2 SNEGSKA come from the germline V gene (reference sequence). Trimming shortened V by 3 bases and J by 10 bases, and 19 bases separated the two germline ends. This CDR3 has 15 residues.

In this sample, this clonotype turned up a few times. The rearrangement uses TRBV9 and TRBJ1-2; D unresolved. The ends were cut back, 0 bases at V and 4 bases at J, with 13 bases in the middle. The V gene's germline CDR1 is SGDLS and CDR2 YYNGEE. This CDR3 is 15 amino acids long. The CDR3 DNA sequence: TGTGCCAGCAGCGTAGACCAGGACGTTAGCTATGGCTACACCTTC. Translated, it gives CASSVDQDVSYGYTF.

J is TRBJ2-1 and V is TRBV7-2, with 9 bases that match TRBD2. The CDR3 length is 15 residues. The germline V gene has CDR1 SGHTA and CDR2 FQGNSA. The trim removed 3 bases at V and 6 bases at J, leaving 6 bases unmatched. CDR3: CASSFDRGGANEQFF. The CDR3 DNA follows: TGTGCCAGCAGCTTCGACCGCGGGGGGGCCAATGAGCAGTTCTTC. Based on the CDR3 plus reference TRBV7-2 and TRBJ2-1, the full variable domain is GAGVSQSPSNKVTEKGKDVELRCDPISGHTALYWYRQSLGQGLEFLIYFQGNSAPDKSGLPSDRFSAERTGGSVSTLTIQRTQQEDSAVYLCASSFDRGGANEQFFGPGTRLTVL.

This clonotype was observed a handful of times. The chain is built from TRBV4-3 and TRBJ2-1, with TRBD2 identical over 9 bases. Per germline, CDR1 LGHNA and CDR2 YSLEER. The CDR3 extends over 15 amino acids. V shed 6 bases, J shed 8 bases, and the junction held 11 bases outside the gene matches. The CDR3 protein is CASRPRASGDYEQFF. CDR3 sequence (DNA): TGCGCCAGCAGGCCCCGGGCTAGCGGGGACTATGAGCAGTTCTTC.

The rearrangement joins TRBV18 to TRBJ1-1, with 7 bases matching TRBD1. Losses at the gene ends were 4 bases for V and 0 bases for J; bases not matched to a gene: 5. CDR3 length equals 15 residues. Germline CDR1 and CDR2: KGHSH and LQKENI. The CDR3 region is CASSRGDSLNTEAFF. The CDR3 nucleotides are TGTGCCAGCTCACGAGGGGACAGCTTGAACACTGAAGCTTTCTTT.

This clonotype has only a few counts. The CDR3 reads CASSLGNQGSGFGQPQHF. The CDR3 region has the DNA TGTGCCAGCAGCTTGGGTAACCAAGGGTCCGGGTTTGGTCAGCCCCAGCATTTT. The chain is built from TRBV5-6 and TRBJ1-5; D not resolved. Between the trimmed V and J ends, which lost 0 bases and 6 bases, there was a span of 22 bases. The CDR3 length is 18 residues. Germline assignment: CDR1 SGHDT and CDR2 YYEEEE.

The gene calls are TRBV9 and TRBJ2-5; 9 bases line up with TRBD2. Germline assignment: CDR1 SGDLS and CDR2 YYNGEE. With V trimmed by 1 base and J by 2 bases, 6 bases remained unmatched. The CDR3 length is 16 residues. DNA for the CDR3: TGTGCCAGCAGCGTATCCGGGGCGGGGGGGCAAGAGACCCAGTACTTC. Its protein is CASSVSGAGGQETQYF. The whole variable domain, remainder taken from reference TRBV9 and TRBJ2-5, is DSGVTQTPKHLITATGQRVTLRCSPRSGDLSVYWYQQSLDQGLQFLIQYYNGEERAKGNILERFSAQQFPDLHSELNLSSLELGDSALYFCASSVSGAGGQETQYFGPGTRLLVL.

The chain joins TRBV24-1 to TRBJ2-7; 7 nucleotides match TRBD1. From germline, CDR1 is KGHDR and CDR2 SFDVKD. This CDR3 is built from 14 residues. The junction had 8 bases not matched to a gene; V was cut back by 5 bases and J by 5 bases. The CDR3, as DNA: TGTGCCACCAGTGCCGCCGGGACAGAAAACGAGCAGTACTTC. It translates to CATSAAGTENEQYF.

The V gene is TRBV7-2, the J gene TRBJ1-6, with a tentative D call TRBD1 (5 bases). Per germline, CDR1 SGHTA and CDR2 FQGNSA. V gave up 5 bases and J gave up 14 bases, with 13 bases separating them. The CDR3 sequence is 12 residues long. CDR3 amino acids: CASSNQGSTLHF. CDR3 in DNA: TGTGCCAGCAGCAACCAGGGTTCGACCCTCCACTTT.